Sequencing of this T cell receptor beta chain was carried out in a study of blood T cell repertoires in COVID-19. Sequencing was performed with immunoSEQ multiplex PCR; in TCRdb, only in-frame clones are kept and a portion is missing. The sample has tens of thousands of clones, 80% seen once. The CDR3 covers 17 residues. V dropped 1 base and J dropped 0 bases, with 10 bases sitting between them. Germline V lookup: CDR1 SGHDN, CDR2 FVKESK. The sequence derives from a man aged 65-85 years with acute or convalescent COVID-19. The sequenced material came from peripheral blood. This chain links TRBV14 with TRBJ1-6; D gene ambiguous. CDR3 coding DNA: TGTGCCAGCAGCCAAGGTGCGGGTGACTCCTATAATTCACCCCTCCACTTT. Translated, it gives CASSQGAGDSYNSPLHF.